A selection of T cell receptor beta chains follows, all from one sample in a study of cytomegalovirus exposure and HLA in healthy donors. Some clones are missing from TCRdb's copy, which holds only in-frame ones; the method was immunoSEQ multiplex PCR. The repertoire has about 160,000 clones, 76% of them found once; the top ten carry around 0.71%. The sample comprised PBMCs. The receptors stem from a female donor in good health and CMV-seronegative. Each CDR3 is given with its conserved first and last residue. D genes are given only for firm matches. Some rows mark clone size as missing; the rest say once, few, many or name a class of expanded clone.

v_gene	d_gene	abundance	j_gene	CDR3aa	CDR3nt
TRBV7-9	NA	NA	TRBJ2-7	CASSPSTGILYEQYF	TGTGCCAGCAGCCCTTCAACCGGGATCCTCTACGAGCAGTACTTC
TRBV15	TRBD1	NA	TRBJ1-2	CATRDRDPNYGYTF	TGTGCCACCCGGGACAGGGACCCTAACTATGGCTACACCTTC
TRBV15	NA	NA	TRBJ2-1	CATSRDRGINNEQFF	TGTGCCACCAGCAGAGATCGGGGGATAAACAATGAGCAGTTCTTC
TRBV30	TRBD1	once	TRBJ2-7	CAWSTGTGFHEQYF	TGTGCCTGGTCAACCGGGACAGGGTTCCACGAGCAGTACTTC
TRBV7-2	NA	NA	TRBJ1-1	CASSLLQMGGNTEAFF	TGTGCCAGCAGCTTACTACAAATGGGAGGAAACACTGAAGCTTTCTTT
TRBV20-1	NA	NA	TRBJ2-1	CSGHGSNEQFF	TGCAGTGGCCACGGGTCCAATGAGCAGTTCTTC
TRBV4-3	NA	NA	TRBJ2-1	CASSQDLTSYNEQFF	TGCGCCAGCAGCCAAGACTTGACTAGCTACAATGAGCAGTTCTTC
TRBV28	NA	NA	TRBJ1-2	CASSIGQPVPYGYTF	TGTGCCAGCAGTATCGGACAGCCCGTCCCCTATGGCTACACCTTC
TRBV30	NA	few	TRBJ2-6	CAWRPQAGANVLTF	TGTGCCTGGAGACCACAGGCGGGGGCCAACGTCCTGACTTTC
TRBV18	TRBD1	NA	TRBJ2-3	CASSGTGGSTDTQYF	TGTGCCAGCTCAGGGACAGGGGGCAGCACAGATACGCAGTATTTT
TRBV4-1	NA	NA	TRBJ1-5	CASSHLQGGNQPQHF	TGCGCCAGCAGCCATTTACAGGGTGGAAATCAGCCCCAGCATTTT
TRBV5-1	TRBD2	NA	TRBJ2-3	CASSLRAGMEGGTDTQYF	TGCGCCAGCAGCCTCCGAGCGGGAATGGAGGGCGGCACAGATACGCAGTATTTT
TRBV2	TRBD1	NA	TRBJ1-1	CASSPDRGGAFF	TGTGCCAGCAGTCCGGACAGGGGGGGAGCTTTCTTT
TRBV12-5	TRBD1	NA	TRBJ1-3	CASGTGSGNTIYF	TGTGCTAGTGGGACAGGGAGTGGAAACACCATATATTTT
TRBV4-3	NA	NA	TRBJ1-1	CASSPYAGGSKGEAFF	TGCGCCAGCAGCCCTTATGCGGGGGGAAGTAAGGGTGAAGCTTTCTTT
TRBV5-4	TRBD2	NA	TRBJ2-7	CASSPGLAGHEQYF	TGTGCCAGCAGCCCCGGACTAGCGGGACACGAGCAGTACTTC